This TCR beta chain is drawn from a study of cytomegalovirus exposure and HLA in healthy donors. General study findings and limits: Rarity marked most TCR sequences, yet some public TCRs occurred in many donors.

V was cut by 0 bases and J by 3 bases, with 14 bases left in between. The CDR3 has 16 residues. Germline CDR1 SGHRS, CDR2 YFSETQ. The PCR employed 60 Vbeta primers together with 13 Jbeta primers. TCRdb keeps only in-frame clones here, not all; method: immunoSEQ multiplex PCR. The sample shows about 140,000 clones, roughly 73% of them seen only once. Concerning this clone itself: What it binds is unknown.

The specimen was PBMCs. This TCR came from a man between 35 and 55 years old in good health and CMV-seronegative. The rearrangement joins TRBV5-1 to TRBJ2-3; the D gene is possibly TRBD1 (5 bases). The CDR3: CASSLGVDIKTDTQYF. CDR3 bases: TGCGCCAGCAGCTTGGGAGTGGACATCAAAACAGATACGCAGTATTTT.